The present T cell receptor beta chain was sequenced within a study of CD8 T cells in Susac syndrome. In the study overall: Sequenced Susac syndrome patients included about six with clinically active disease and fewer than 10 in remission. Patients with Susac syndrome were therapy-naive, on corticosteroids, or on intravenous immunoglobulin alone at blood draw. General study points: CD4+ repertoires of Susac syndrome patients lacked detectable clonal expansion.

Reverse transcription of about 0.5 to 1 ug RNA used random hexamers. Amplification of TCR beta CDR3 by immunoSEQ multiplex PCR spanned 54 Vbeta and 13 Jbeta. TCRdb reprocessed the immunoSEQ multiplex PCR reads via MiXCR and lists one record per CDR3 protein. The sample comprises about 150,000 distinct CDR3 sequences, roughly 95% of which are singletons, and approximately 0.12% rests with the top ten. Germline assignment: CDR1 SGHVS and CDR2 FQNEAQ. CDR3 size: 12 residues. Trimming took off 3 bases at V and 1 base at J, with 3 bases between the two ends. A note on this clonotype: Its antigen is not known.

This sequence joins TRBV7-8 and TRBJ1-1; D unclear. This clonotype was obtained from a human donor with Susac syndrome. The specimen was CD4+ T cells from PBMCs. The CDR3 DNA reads TGTGCCAGCAGCTTGTGGAACACTGAAGCTTTCTTT. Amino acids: CASSLWNTEAFF.